A selection of T cell receptor beta chains follows, all from one sample in a study of blood T cell repertoires in COVID-19. This table comes from immunoSEQ multiplex PCR, and its TCRdb copy is limited to in-frame clones, with some not included. The data show roughly 100,000 clones, about nine tenths seen once. Sample: peripheral blood. These receptors all come from a woman of 80 years or more in a cohort sampled during active COVID-19. Both conserved end residues are part of each CDR3. D genes are given only for firm matches. Some rows mark clone size as missing; the rest say once, few, many or name a class of expanded clone.

V	D	size	J	CDR3	DNA
TRBV19	.	.	TRBJ1-5	CASSPSPYRVSSNQPQHF	TGTGCCAGTTCCCCCTCCCCTTACAGGGTTTCTAGCAATCAGCCCCAGCATTTT
TRBV18	TRBD1	once	TRBJ1-4	CASSSTGNEKLFF	TGTGCCAGCTCATCGACAGGGAATGAAAAACTGTTTTTT
TRBV3-1/TRBV3-2	.	.	TRBJ1-5	CASSQDGRVGQPQHF	TGTGCCAGCAGCCAAGATGGGAGGGTCGGTCAGCCCCAGCATTTT
TRBV7-2	TRBD1	.	TRBJ1-2	CASSLEQGHYGYTF	TGTGCCAGCAGCTTAGAACAGGGGCACTATGGCTACACCTTC
TRBV10-3	.	.	TRBJ1-3	CAISEQSGVGNTIYF	TGTGCCATCAGTGAGCAGTCAGGGGTAGGAAACACCATATATTTT
TRBV3-1/TRBV3-2	.	.	TRBJ1-2	CASSQGTPTWGYGYTF	TGTGCCAGCAGCCAAGGGACACCAACCTGGGGCTATGGCTACACCTTC
TRBV28	TRBD2	once	TRBJ2-5	CASSRSEASGSLGETQYF	TGTGCCAGCAGTAGGTCGGAGGCTAGCGGGAGCTTGGGGGAGACCCAGTACTTC
TRBV10-3	TRBD2	once	TRBJ2-7	CAISGGTSGSYEQYF	TGTGCCATCAGTGGCGGGACTAGCGGCTCCTACGAGCAGTACTTC
TRBV5-1	.	.	TRBJ2-7	CASSLDPSSYEQYF	TGCGCCAGCAGCCTGGACCCTAGCTCCTACGAGCAGTACTTC
TRBV14	TRBD2	.	TRBJ2-7	CASSPGGRAFDEQYF	TGTGCCAGCAGCCCGGGGGGGAGGGCCTTTGACGAGCAGTACTTC
TRBV24-1	.	.	TRBJ2-7	CATSLSGGPSYEQYF	TGTGCCACCAGCCTATCCGGGGGGCCATCCTACGAGCAGTACTTC
TRBV6-5	.	.	TRBJ2-2	CASSLGDTGELFF	TGTGCCAGCAGTTTAGGGGACACCGGGGAGCTGTTTTTT
TRBV6-5	.	.	TRBJ1-6	CASTGRQDWGSPLHF	TGTGCCAGCACCGGAAGACAGGACTGGGGTTCACCCCTCCACTTT
TRBV5-6	.	.	TRBJ2-5	CASSLGVRGLQETQYF	TGTGCCAGCAGCTTGGGGGTGCGGGGCCTGCAAGAGACCCAGTACTTC
TRBV12-5	.	.	TRBJ2-1	CASGFPSVEQFF	TGTGCTAGTGGTTTCCCCTCCGTTGAGCAGTTCTTC
TRBV10-2	.	.	TRBJ1-4	CASSESIRTVNEKLFF	TGCGCCAGCAGTGAGTCAATAAGGACAGTTAATGAAAAACTGTTTTTT
TRBV11-2	.	.	TRBJ1-6	CASSLVSGLTNSPLHF	TGTGCCAGCAGCTTAGTGAGCGGGCTGACTAATTCACCCCTCCACTTT
TRBV18	.	.	TRBJ1-5	CASSPGALENQPQHF	TGTGCCAGCTCACCAGGAGCGTTGGAAAATCAGCCCCAGCATTTT
TRBV24-1	.	.	TRBJ1-6	CATNRLLNSYNSPLHF	TGTGCCACCAATAGATTACTAAACTCCTATAATTCACCCCTCCACTTT
TRBV10-2	TRBD1	medium-sized	TRBJ1-2	CASSETGDGYTF	TGCGCCAGCAGTGAGACAGGGGATGGCTACACCTTC
TRBV5-1	.	.	TRBJ2-3	CASNIEGIVDTQYF	TGCGCCAGCAATATAGAGGGAATAGTTGATACGCAGTATTTT
TRBV28	.	.	TRBJ1-2	CASRGGTGYTF	TGTGCCTCAAGGGGGGGTACTGGCTACACCTTC
TRBV5-1	.	once	TRBJ2-3	CASSLVGGRTDTQYF	TGCGCCAGCAGCTTGGTTGGGGGCCGGACAGATACGCAGTATTTT
TRBV7-9	.	.	TRBJ1-2	CASSPSGGVDGYTF	TGTGCCAGCAGCCCCTCCGGGGGGGTAGATGGCTACACCTTC
TRBV6-5	.	.	TRBJ1-3	CASTRRFSGNTIYF	TGTGCCAGCACCCGCCGGTTCTCTGGAAACACCATATATTTT
TRBV5-4	.	.	TRBJ1-6	CASHGGDSPLHF	TGTGCCAGCCACGGGGGGGACTCACCCCTCCACTTT
TRBV4-1	TRBD2	.	TRBJ2-1	CASRVAGGTYNEQFF	TGCGCCAGCAGGGTAGCGGGGGGTACCTACAATGAGCAGTTCTTC
TRBV6-5	TRBD1	.	TRBJ1-2	CAIQGVYGYTF	TGTGCCATACAGGGGGTCTATGGCTACACCTTC
TRBV5-4	.	.	TRBJ2-7	CASSPPPTASYEQYF	TGTGCCAGCAGCCCACCCCCGACAGCCTCCTACGAGCAGTACTTC
TRBV5-1	.	.	TRBJ2-1	CASSLSQEYNEQFF	TGCGCCAGCAGCTTGAGCCAGGAATACAATGAGCAGTTCTTC
TRBV7-3	TRBD1	.	TRBJ1-1	CASSETGAVTEAFF	TGTGCCAGCAGCGAAACAGGGGCGGTCACTGAAGCTTTCTTT
TRBV24-1	TRBD2	.	TRBJ2-2	CATSDLRTSGNTGELFF	TGTGCCACCAGTGACCTGAGGACTAGCGGAAACACCGGGGAGCTGTTTTTT
TRBV5-1	TRBD2	few	TRBJ2-5	CASSSRGTSAQETQYF	TGCGCCAGCAGCTCGCGCGGGACTAGCGCTCAAGAGACCCAGTACTTC
TRBV7-9	.	.	TRBJ1-5	CASSLMEGSEPQHF	TGTGCCAGCAGCTTGATGGAGGGGTCGGAGCCCCAGCATTTT
TRBV5-4	.	.	TRBJ2-3	CASSSTQTADTQYF	TGTGCCAGCAGCTCAACTCAGACAGCAGATACGCAGTATTTT
TRBV5-1	TRBD1	.	TRBJ1-6	CASSPGQGDSPLHF	TGCGCCAGCAGCCCGGGACAGGGGGATTCACCCCTCCACTTT
TRBV12-5	.	.	TRBJ1-3	CASGLAPIGLGFSGNTIYF	TGTGCTAGTGGTTTGGCCCCAATTGGACTGGGCTTCTCTGGAAACACCATATATTTT
TRBV6-5	TRBD1	.	TRBJ1-4	CASIPDRGKLFF	TGTGCCAGCATCCCAGACAGGGGAAAACTGTTTTTT
TRBV3-1/TRBV3-2	.	few	TRBJ2-2	CASSQDRQTEDTGELFF	TGTGCCAGCAGCCAAGATCGCCAGACCGAGGACACCGGGGAGCTGTTTTTT
TRBV10-3	.	few	TRBJ1-1	CAINTGPNTEAFF	TGTGCCATCAATACAGGGCCGAACACTGAAGCTTTCTTT
TRBV6-5	.	.	TRBJ2-3	CASSYQHTDTQYF	TGTGCCAGCAGTTACCAACACACAGATACGCAGTATTTT
TRBV5-6	.	.	TRBJ1-2	CASSLPQDWGYTF	TGTGCCAGCAGCTTGCCTCAGGACTGGGGCTACACCTTC
TRBV6-5	.	.	TRBJ2-3	CASSYGGAGTDTQYF	TGTGCCAGCAGTTACGGGGGGGCTGGCACAGATACGCAGTATTTT
TRBV5-4	.	.	TRBJ1-1	CASSLDYSEAFF	TGTGCCAGCAGCTTGGATTATAGTGAAGCTTTCTTT
TRBV27	.	once	TRBJ1-1	CASSFRRNTEAFF	TGTGCCAGCAGTTTTCGTAGGAACACTGAAGCTTTCTTT